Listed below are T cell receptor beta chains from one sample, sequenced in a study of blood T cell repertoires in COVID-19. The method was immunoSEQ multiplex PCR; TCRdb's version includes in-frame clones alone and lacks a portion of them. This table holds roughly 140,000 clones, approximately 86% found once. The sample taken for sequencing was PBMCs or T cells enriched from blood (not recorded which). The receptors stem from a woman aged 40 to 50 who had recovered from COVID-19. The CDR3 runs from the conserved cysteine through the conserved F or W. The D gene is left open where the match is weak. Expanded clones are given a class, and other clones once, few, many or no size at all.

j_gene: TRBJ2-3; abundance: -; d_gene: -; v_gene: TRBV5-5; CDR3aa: CASSSPPSYTQYF; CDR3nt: TGTGCCAGCAGCTCCCCCCCTAGCTATACGCAGTATTTT
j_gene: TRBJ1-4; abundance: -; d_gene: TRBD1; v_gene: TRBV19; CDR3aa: CASSNRQGPTNEKLFF; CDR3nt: TGTGCCAGTAGTAACCGACAGGGACCTACTAATGAAAAACTGTTTTTT
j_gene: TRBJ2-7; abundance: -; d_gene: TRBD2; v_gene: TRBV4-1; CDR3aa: CASSQAPGLADEQYF; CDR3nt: TGCGCCAGCAGCCAGGCTCCGGGACTAGCCGACGAGCAGTACTTC
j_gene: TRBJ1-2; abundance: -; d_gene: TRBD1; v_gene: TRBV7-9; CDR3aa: CASSLVDTGAWGYTF; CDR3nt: TGTGCCAGCAGCTTAGTCGATACAGGGGCATGGGGCTACACCTTC
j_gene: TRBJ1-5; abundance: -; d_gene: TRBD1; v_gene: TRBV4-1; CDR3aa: CASSQGNRGSNQPQHF; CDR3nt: TGCGCCAGCAGCCAAGGAAACAGGGGTAGCAATCAGCCCCAGCATTTT
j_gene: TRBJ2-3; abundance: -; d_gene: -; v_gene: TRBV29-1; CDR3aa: CSVAIGVSTDTQYF; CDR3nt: TGCAGCGTCGCTATAGGGGTGAGCACAGATACGCAGTATTTT
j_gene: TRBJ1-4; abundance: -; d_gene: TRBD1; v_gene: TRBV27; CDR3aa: CASSPQDRVVEKLFF; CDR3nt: TGTGCCAGCAGCCCTCAGGACAGGGTTGTTGAAAAACTGTTTTTT
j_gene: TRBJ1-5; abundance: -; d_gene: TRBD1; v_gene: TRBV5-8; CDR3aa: CAGTTGKYSNQPQHF; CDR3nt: TGTGCCGGGACGACAGGGAAATATAGCAATCAGCCCCAGCATTTT
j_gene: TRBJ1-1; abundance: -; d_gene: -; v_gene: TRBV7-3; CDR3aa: CASSLLGEGTMNTEAFF; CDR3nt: TGTGCCAGCAGCTTACTGGGAGAGGGAACGATGAACACTGAAGCTTTCTTT
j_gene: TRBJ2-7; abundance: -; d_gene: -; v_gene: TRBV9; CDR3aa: CASSVGDTSYEQYF; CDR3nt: TGTGCCAGCAGCGTAGGGGACACCTCCTACGAGCAGTACTTC
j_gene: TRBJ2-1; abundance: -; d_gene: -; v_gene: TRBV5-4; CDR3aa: CASSLFRTNEQFF; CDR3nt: TGTGCCAGCAGCTTGTTCAGAACCAATGAGCAGTTCTTC
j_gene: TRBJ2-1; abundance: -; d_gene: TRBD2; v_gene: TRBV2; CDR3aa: CASSPLAGGTNEQFF; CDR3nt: TGTGCCAGCAGTCCCCTAGCGGGAGGGACCAATGAGCAGTTCTTC
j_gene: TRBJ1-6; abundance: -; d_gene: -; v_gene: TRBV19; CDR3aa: CASSIQGSPSPLHF; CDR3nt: TGTGCCAGTAGTATACAGGGCAGCCCCTCACCCCTCCACTTT
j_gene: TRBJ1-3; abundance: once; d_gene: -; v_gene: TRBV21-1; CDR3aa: CASSKDPDTGGAGGNTIYF; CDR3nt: TGTGCCAGCAGCAAAGATCCCGATACGGGGGGCGCGGGTGGAAACACCATATATTTT
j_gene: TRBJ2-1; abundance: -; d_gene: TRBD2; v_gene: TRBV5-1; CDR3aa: CASSRPLAGANEQFF; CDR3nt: TGCGCCAGCAGCCGGCCACTAGCGGGGGCCAATGAGCAGTTCTTC
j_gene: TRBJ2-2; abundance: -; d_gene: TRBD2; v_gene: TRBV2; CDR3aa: CASGGLVSGELFF; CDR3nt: TGTGCCAGCGGGGGACTAGTTTCCGGGGAGCTGTTTTTT
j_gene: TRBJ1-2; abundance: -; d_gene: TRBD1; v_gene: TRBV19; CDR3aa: CASSGTGGSFDYGYTF; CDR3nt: TGTGCCAGTAGCGGTACAGGGGGATCCTTCGACTATGGCTACACCTTC
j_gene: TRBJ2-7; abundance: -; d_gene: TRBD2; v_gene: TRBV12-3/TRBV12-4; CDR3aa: CASSPGTRGQYF; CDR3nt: TGTGCCAGCAGCCCCGGGACTAGGGGGCAGTACTTC